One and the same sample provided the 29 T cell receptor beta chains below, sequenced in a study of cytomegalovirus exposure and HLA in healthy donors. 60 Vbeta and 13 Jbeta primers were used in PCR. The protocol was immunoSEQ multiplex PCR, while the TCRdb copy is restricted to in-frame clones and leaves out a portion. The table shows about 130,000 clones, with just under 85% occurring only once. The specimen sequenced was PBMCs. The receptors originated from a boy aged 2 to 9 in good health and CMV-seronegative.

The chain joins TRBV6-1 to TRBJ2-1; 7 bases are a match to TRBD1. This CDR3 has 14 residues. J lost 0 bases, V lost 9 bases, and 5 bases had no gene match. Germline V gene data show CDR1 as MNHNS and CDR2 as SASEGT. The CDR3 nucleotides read TGTGCCAGTGAACAGGGGCACTCCTACAATGAGCAGTTCTTC. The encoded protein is CASEQGHSYNEQFF.

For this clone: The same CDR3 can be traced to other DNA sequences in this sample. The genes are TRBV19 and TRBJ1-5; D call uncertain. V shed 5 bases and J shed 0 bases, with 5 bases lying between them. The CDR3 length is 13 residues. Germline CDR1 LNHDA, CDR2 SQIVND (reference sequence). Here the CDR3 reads CASSYNSNQPQHF. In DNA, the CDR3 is TGTGCCAGTAGTTATAATAGCAATCAGCCCCAGCATTTT.

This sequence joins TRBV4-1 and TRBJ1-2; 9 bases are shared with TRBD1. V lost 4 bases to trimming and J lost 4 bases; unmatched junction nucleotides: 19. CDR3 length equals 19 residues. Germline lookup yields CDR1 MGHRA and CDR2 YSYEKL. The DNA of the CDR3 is TGCGCCAGCAGCCCACCCCCCCGGGACAGGGCCCGTAAGGGCTATGGCTACACCTTC. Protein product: CASSPPPRDRARKGYGYTF.

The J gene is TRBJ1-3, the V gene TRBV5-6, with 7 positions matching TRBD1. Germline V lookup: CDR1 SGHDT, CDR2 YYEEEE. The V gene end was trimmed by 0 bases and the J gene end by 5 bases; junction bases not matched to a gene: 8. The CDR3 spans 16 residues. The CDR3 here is CASSLASTGDRNTIYF. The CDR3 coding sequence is TGTGCCAGCAGCTTGGCCTCTACAGGGGACCGAAACACCATATATTTT.

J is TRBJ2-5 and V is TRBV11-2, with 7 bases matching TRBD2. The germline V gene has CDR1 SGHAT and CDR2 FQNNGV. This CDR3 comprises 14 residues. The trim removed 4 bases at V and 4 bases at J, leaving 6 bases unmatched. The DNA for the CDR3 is TGTGCCAGCAGCTGGGCCCCTAGCGGAGAGACCCAGTACTTC. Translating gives CASSWAPSGETQYF.

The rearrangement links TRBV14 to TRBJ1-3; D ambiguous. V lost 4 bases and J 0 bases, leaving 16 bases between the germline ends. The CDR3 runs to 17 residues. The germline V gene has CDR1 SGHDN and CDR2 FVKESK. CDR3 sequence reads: CASSLYPKQFSGNTIYF. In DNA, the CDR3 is TGTGCCAGCAGCCTCTACCCTAAACAGTTCTCTGGAAACACCATATATTTT.

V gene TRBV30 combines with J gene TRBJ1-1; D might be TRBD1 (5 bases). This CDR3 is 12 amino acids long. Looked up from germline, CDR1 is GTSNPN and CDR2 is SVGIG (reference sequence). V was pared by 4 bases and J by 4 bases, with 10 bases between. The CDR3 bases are TGTGCCTGGACCCCAGGGATCACTGAAGCTTTCTTT. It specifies CAWTPGITEAFF.

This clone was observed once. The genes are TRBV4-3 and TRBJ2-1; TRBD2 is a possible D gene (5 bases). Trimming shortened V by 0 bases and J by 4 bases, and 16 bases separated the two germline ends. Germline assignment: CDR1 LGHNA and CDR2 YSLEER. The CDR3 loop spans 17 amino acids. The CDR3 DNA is TGCGCCAGCAGCCAAGATCGGTGGACTGGTAAATACAATGAGCAGTTCTTC. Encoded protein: CASSQDRWTGKYNEQFF.

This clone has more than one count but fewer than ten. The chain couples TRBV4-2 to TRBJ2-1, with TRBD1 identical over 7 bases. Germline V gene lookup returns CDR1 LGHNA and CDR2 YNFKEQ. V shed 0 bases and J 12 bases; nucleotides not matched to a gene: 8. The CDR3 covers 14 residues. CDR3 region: CASSQDLIGGRQFF. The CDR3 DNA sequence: TGTGCCAGCAGCCAAGATCTAATAGGGGGCCGGCAGTTCTTC.

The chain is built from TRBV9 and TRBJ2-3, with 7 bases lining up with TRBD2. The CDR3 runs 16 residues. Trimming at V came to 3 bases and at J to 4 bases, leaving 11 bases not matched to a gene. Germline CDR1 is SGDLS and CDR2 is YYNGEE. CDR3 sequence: CASSAGGGSLADTQYF. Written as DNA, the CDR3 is TGTGCCAGCAGCGCGGGAGGAGGTTCCCTTGCAGATACGCAGTATTTT.

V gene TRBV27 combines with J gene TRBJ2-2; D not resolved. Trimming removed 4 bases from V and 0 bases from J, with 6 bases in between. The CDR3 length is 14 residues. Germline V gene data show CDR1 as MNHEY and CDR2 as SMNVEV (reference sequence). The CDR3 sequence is CASSWQANTGELFF. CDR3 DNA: TGTGCCAGCAGTTGGCAGGCGAACACCGGGGAGCTGTTTTTT.

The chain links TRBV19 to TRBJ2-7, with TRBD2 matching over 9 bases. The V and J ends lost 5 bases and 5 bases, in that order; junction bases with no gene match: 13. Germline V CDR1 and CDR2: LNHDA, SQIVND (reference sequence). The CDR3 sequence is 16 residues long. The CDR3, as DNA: TGTGCCAGTAGTCGGATAGCGGGGGCCTTAAGGGACGAGCAGTACTTC. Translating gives CASSRIAGALRDEQYF.

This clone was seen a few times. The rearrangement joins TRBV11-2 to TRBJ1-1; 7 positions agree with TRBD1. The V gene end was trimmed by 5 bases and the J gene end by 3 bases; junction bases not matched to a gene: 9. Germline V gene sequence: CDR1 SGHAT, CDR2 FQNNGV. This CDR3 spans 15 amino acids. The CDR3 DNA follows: TGTGCCAGCAGCCTCGAAACGGGACAGCACACTGAAGCTTTCTTT. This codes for CASSLETGQHTEAFF.

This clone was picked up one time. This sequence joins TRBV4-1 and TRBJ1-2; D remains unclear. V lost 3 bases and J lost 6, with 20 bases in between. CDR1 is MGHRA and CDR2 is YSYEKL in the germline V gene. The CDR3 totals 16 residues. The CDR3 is CASSHHSGTHQDGYTF. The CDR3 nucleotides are TGCGCCAGCAGCCACCATAGTGGAACACATCAGGATGGCTACACCTTC.

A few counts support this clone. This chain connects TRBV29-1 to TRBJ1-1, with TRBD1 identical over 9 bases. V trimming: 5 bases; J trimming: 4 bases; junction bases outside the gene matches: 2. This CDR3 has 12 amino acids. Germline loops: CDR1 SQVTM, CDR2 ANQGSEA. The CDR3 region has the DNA TGCAGCGTTCCGACAGGGGGCACTGAAGCTTTCTTT. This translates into CSVPTGGTEAFF.

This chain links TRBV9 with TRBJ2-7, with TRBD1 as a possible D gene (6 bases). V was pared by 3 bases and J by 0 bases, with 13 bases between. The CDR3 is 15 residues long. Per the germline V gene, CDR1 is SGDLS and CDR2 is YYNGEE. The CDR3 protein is CASSAYKDSSYEQYF. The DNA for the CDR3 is TGTGCCAGCAGCGCCTATAAGGACAGCTCCTACGAGCAGTACTTC.

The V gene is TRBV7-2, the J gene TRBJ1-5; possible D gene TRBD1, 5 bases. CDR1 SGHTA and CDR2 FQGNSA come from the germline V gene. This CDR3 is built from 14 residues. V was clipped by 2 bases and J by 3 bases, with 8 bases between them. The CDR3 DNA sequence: TGTGCCAGCAGCTTAACCAGGGACAATCAGCCCCAGCATTTT. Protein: CASSLTRDNQPQHF.

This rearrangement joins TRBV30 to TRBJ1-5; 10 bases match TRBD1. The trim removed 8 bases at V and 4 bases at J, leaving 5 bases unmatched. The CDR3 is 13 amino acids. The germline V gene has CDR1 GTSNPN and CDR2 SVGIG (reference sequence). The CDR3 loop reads CAAGQGINQPQHF. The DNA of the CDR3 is TGTGCCGCGGGACAGGGGATTAATCAGCCCCAGCATTTT.

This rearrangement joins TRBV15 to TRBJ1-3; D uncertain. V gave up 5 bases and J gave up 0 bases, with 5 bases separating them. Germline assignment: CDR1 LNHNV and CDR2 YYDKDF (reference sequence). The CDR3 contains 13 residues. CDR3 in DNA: TGTGCCACCAGCCGCGGCTCTGGAAACACCATATATTTT. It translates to CATSRGSGNTIYF.

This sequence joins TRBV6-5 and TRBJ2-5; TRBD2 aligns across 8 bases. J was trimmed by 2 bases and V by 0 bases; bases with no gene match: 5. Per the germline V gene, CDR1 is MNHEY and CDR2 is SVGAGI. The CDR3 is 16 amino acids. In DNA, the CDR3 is TGTGCCAGCAGTTACTCGGTACTAGCGGAACAAGAGACCCAGTACTTC. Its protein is CASSYSVLAEQETQYF.

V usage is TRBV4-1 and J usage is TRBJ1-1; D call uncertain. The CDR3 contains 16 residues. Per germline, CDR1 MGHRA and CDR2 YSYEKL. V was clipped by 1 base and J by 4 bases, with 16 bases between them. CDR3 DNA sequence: TGCGCCAGCAGCCAAGTAGTGGGGTGGAGCGGCACTGAAGCTTTCTTT. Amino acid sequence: CASSQVVGWSGTEAFF.

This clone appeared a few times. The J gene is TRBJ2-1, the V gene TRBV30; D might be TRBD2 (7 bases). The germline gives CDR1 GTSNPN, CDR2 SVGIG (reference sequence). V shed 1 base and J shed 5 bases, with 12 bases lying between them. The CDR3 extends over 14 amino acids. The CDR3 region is CAWSAGGPHNEQFF. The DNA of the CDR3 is TGTGCCTGGAGTGCCGGGGGGCCCCACAATGAGCAGTTCTTC.

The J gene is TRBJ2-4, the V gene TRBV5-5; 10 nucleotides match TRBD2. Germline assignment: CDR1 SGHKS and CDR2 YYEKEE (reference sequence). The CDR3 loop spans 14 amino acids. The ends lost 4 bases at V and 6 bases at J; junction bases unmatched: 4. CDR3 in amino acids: CASSKAGGPNIQYF. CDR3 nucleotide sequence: TGTGCCAGCAGCAAAGCGGGGGGGCCAAACATTCAGTACTTC.

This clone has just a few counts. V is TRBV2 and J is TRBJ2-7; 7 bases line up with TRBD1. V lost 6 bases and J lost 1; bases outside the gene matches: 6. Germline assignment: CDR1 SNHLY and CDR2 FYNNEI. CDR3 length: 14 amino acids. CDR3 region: CASSATDRSYEQYV. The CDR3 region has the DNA TGTGCCAGCAGCGCGACGGACAGGTCCTACGAGCAGTACGTC.

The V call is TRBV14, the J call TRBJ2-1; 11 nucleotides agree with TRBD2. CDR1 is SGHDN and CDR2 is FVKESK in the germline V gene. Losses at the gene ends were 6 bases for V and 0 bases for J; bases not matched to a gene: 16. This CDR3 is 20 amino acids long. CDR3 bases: TGTGCCAGCAGTCTTCCTAGCGGGAGGCCTTATAAGAGCTCCTACAATGAGCAGTTCTTC. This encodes CASSLPSGRPYKSSYNEQFF.

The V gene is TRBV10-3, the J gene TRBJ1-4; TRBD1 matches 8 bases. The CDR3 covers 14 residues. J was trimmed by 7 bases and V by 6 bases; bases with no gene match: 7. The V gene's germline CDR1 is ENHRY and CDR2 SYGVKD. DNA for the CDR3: TGTGCCATCAGGGGGACAGGCGAATCTGAAAAACTGTTTTTT. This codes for CAIRGTGESEKLFF.

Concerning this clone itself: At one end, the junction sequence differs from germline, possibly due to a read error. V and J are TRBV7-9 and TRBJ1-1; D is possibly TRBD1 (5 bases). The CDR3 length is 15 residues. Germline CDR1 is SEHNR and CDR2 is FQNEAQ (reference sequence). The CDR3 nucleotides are TGTTCCAGCAGCTTTGGAGGGACGGTGAACACTGAAGCTTTCTTT. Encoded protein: CSSSFGGTVNTEAFF.

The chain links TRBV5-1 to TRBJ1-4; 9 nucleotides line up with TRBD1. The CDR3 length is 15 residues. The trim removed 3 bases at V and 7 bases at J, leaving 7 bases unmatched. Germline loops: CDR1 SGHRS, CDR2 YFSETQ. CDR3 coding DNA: TGCGCCAGCAGCTCGTCGGACAGGGGAAGTGAAAAACTGTTTTTT. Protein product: CASSSSDRGSEKLFF. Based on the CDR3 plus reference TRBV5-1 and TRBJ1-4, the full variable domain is KAGVTQTPRYLIKTRGQQVTLSCSPISGHRSVSWYQQTPGQGLQFLFEYFSETQRNKGNFPGRFSGRQFSNSRSEMNVSTLELGDSALYLCASSSSDRGSEKLFFGSGTQLSVL.

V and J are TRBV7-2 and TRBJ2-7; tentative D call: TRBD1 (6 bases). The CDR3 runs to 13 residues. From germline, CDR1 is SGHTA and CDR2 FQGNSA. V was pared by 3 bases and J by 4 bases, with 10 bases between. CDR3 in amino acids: CASSFLGQYEQYF. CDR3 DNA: TGTGCCAGCAGCTTTCTCGGACAGTACGAGCAGTACTTC.